The entry below gives a single T cell receptor (beta chain) sequence along with its context. The clone's antigen remains unknown. Base qualities are missing; no much larger clone stands one base away. This entry belongs to a study of post-analysis software for immune sequencing data (dated by TCRdb to between 2014 and 2016). At the level of the whole study: The recorded disease courses included relapsing-remitting, secondary progressive and progressive-relapsing multiple sclerosis, and some patients had no subtype annotation. The patient repertoires were set against around eleven previously published healthy control repertoires from donors whose ages ranged from about 6 to 27 years. A subset of samples was prepared in parallel using single-end sample barcoding, then pooled and co-amplified after Illumina adapter ligation. Study-wide conclusions, independent of this receptor: Compared with controls, multiple sclerosis patients had significantly lower normalized Chao1 diversity, a finding suggesting substantial peripheral T-cell clonal expansion. Direct clustering with F measure showed strong co-clustering of samples prepared in the same batch, prompting a batch-effect correction. The multiple sclerosis patient group was slightly younger than the control group.

Library creation used PCR. Data came from an Illumina HiSeq 2500. Unique molecular identifiers were incorporated into TCR beta cDNA libraries to reduce PCR and sequencing biases. Some 500,000 cDNA molecules were obtained for every 1 to 10 million input T cells, so each molecule roughly corresponded to one T cell. The patient libraries were prepared and sequenced with the same protocol used for the earlier healthy control dataset. Samples belonging to the same batch were prepared together, multiplexed and sequenced on a shared HiSeq lane. The authors processed their data as follows. Raw barcoded reads were processed with MIGEC, and single-read molecular identifier groups were discarded before consensus assembly and CDR3 extraction. VDJtools was used for post-analysis of the clonotype tables, and diversity was normalized by down-sampling every dataset to the size of the smallest sample. Repertoire overlap clustering matched CDR3 amino acid but not nucleotide sequences to correct batch-related cross-sample contamination. TCRdb redid the processing of the public reads, applying fastp at Q25 and MiXCR, and retained in-frame beta chains. A single entry per CDR3 protein holds the most common genes and DNA from its merged rows. It is TCRdb's table, rather than the study itself, that gives the V and J calls and clone size. This sample comprises more than 500,000 distinct CDR3 sequences, around a third of them detected only once. The ten largest clones capture 5% to 6% of the sample.

To demonstrate the VDJtools post-analysis software, TCR beta repertoires were profiled from the peripheral blood of about 13 young patients with multiple sclerosis. Multiple sclerosis patients were children and adolescents aged 6 to 15 years. The sample taken for sequencing was blood. The TCR comes from a girl under 18 with multiple sclerosis.

The sequenced DNA: TGCAGCGTTGAAAAACGGGGGTTCGGGACTGAAGCTTTCTTT. It is translated as CSVEKRGFGTEAFF. The V gene is TRBV29-1 and the J gene is TRBJ1-1; perhaps TRBD1 is the D gene, with 5 bases matching. The germline V gene sets CDR1 to SQVTM and CDR2 to ANQGSEA. There are 14 amino acids in the CDR3, from cysteine to phenylalanine inclusive. Solely the CDR3 DNA is kept, with 42 bases framed from the first base. V is shortened by 2 bases, J by 5 bases, and the region joining them spans 15 bases.